This T cell receptor beta chain was sequenced in a study of CD8 T cells in Susac syndrome. High-throughput TCR beta sequencing covered peripheral CD8+ and CD4+ T cells. Those who served as multiple sclerosis controls were treatment-naive patients with stable or active relapsing-remitting disease. Negative isolation was applied to CD8+ and CD4+ T cells, and FACS enrichment was applied to TEMRA cells. Reverse transcription of roughly 0.5 to 1 ug RNA was carried out with random hexamers. Amplification of TCR beta CDR3 was carried out by immunoSEQ multiplex PCR, which covered 54 Vbeta and 13 Jbeta segments. MiXCR, applied by TCRdb to the immunoSEQ multiplex PCR reads, yields one record per CDR3 protein. In the table there are 200,000 to 250,000 distinct CDR3 sequences, 95% of which are singletons. The source is a human donor with multiple sclerosis. Sequenced sample: CD4+ T cells from PBMCs.

The CDR3, as DNA: TGTGCCAGCATCAAATATCGGACAGGGGGGCATGAGCAGTTCTTC. Translating it yields CASIKYRTGGHEQFF. The chain carries TRBV7-8 and TRBJ2-1, with TRBD1 matching 10 bases. The CDR3 loop spans 15 amino acids. Germline CDR1 reads SGHVS; CDR2 reads FQNEAQ. With 7 bases clipped from V and 8 bases from J, the junction kept 11 bases outside the gene matches. Drawing the rest from reference TRBV7-8 and TRBJ2-1, the complete variable domain is GAGVSQSPRYKVAKRGQDVALRCDPISGHVSLFWYQQALGQGPEFLTYFQNEAQLDKSGLPSDRFFAERPEGSVSTLKIQRTQQEDSAVYLCASIKYRTGGHEQFFGPGTRLTVL.